A single TCR beta chain is shown here with its context. A single count supports this clonotype. Its antigen is still unknown. It has no much larger one-base neighbor in the sample; base qualities were not kept. One read alone lends weak support. RNA was extracted with the RNeasy kit and about 0.5 to 1 ug was reverse transcribed using random hexamers. The immunoSEQ multiplex PCR assay, covering 54 Vbeta and 13 Jbeta segments, was used to amplify TCR beta CDR3 regions. Bias from PCR amplification was corrected by using a synthetic template baseline for primer optimization and for computational correction. The study's processing was this. Reads were annotated to V, D and J genes per IMGT and analyzed with immunoSEQ Analyzer, keeping only productive sequences. To calculate clonality, Shannon entropy was normalized by log2 of the number of productive unique sequences and then subtracted from one. For each patient and control, public and private clones were evaluated within the 100 most prevalent clones. Susac-specific clones were defined as absent from healthy and MS cohorts, over a thousand published viral clones and other ImmuneACCESS disease sequences. The raw public reads went through TCRdb reprocessing: fastp at Q25, MiXCR clone calling, in-frame beta chains kept. A single entry per CDR3 protein holds the most common genes and DNA from its merged rows. In this record, the V and J calls reflect TCRdb's handling and not the investigators' own analysis. The sample includes 140,000 to 150,000 distinct CDR3 sequences, with about 95% observed a single time. 0.11% of the sample lies in the top ten.

Inclusive of the bounding cysteine and phenylalanine, the CDR3 is 15 residues long. The only DNA kept is the CDR3, 45 bases in frame from the first base. The CDR1 and CDR2 encoded by the germline V gene (reference sequence) are DFQATT and SNEGSKA. The germline V end is reduced by 1 base and the J end by 5 bases; junction bases left unmatched: 9. The data were obtained in a study of CD8 T cells in Susac syndrome (dated by TCRdb to between 2019 and 2020). About the investigation overall: The study used repertoire sequencing to test whether antigen drove CD8+ T cell activation and differentiation in Susac syndrome.

Peripheral blood CD8+ and CD4+ T cells from healthy donors, Susac syndrome patients and multiple sclerosis patients were profiled using high-throughput TCR beta sequencing. Treatment-naive patients with stable or active relapsing-remitting disease fulfilling revised McDonald criteria were used as multiple sclerosis controls. Bulk CD8+ and CD4+ T cells were purified magnetically by negative isolation, whereas CD8+ TEMRA cells were enriched by FACS. Blood was collected in EDTA tubes and processed within 24 hours, with PBMCs isolated through density gradient centrifugation. PBMCs destined for TCR sequencing were cryopreserved in liquid nitrogen and later thawed in a 37 °C water bath. The sorted or isolated CD4+, CD8+ and CD8+ TEMRA cells had a purity of 90% or higher. Points the paper makes about the study in general: The number of individuals in the TCR sequencing and HLA analysis was acknowledged as relatively small.

This receptor was identified in a human donor with multiple sclerosis. Material: CD4+ T cells from PBMCs. The chain is made from TRBV20-1 and TRBJ1-1; 8 nucleotides in the junction match TRBD1. The CDR3 reads CSARVLVQGVTEAFF. The nucleotide sequence reads as follows: TGCAGTGCTAGAGTATTAGTACAGGGGGTGACTGAAGCTTTCTTT.